In this sample, the clone carrying this T cell receptor beta chain turned up once. The run depth of the assay was deep. Evenly divided among several immunoSEQ plates was the genomic DNA of each subset. The data were produced by immunoSEQ multiplex PCR, yet TCRdb's version contains in-frame clones alone and is incomplete. This table has some 2 million clones, over 85% appearing once. The sample belongs to a study of shared clonotypes between healthy human individuals. Germline V gene lookup returns CDR1 KGHSH and CDR2 LQKENI. The germline V and J ends were trimmed by 3 bases and 1 base, with 12 bases remaining between them. The CDR3 is made up of 15 amino acids.

This TCR was recovered from a man in his late teens or twenties in good health. The sample taken for sequencing was naive CD4+ T cells sorted from blood. Stated subset: CD45RA+ positively selected. V usage is TRBV18 and J usage is TRBJ1-1; tentative D call: TRBD1 (6 bases). CDR3 protein: CASSPRTAENTEAFF. In nucleotides, the CDR3 is TGTGCCAGCTCACCCCGGACAGCTGAGAACACTGAAGCTTTCTTT.